A selection of T cell receptor beta chains follows, all from one sample in a study of blood T cell repertoires in COVID-19. Only in-frame clones appear in the TCRdb table, and some are missing; sequencing was by immunoSEQ multiplex PCR. Among about 310,000 clones listed, around 87% were seen once. Sequenced material: peripheral blood. The receptors were sampled from a woman between 50 and 59 years old who had recovered from COVID-19. CDR3s include the opening cysteine and the closing phenylalanine or tryptophan. D genes are given only for firm matches. Only some rows state a clone size, as once, few, many or a class for expanded clones.

D gene	V gene	clone size	J gene	CDR3 DNA	CDR3 protein
TRBD1	TRBV5-1	.	TRBJ1-1	TGCGCCAGCAGCTTGGACAGGGGGAACACTGAAGCTTTCTTT	CASSLDRGNTEAFF
TRBD1	TRBV19	once	TRBJ1-2	TGTGCCAGTAGTCCCCAGACAGGGACTGGCTACACCTTC	CASSPQTGTGYTF
.	TRBV6-5	.	TRBJ1-3	TGTGCCAGCACGGCAGGGCGAGATGGAAACACCATATATTTT	CASTAGRDGNTIYF
TRBD2	TRBV3-1/TRBV3-2	few	TRBJ2-3	TGTGCCAGCAGCCAAGGTGCTTGGACTAGCGGGGGGAGCACAGATACGCAGTATTTT	CASSQGAWTSGGSTDTQYF
TRBD2	TRBV4-1	.	TRBJ2-3	TGCGCCAGCAGCCAAGATCAGGACCTTCGCGGGAGGGACACAGATACGCAGTATTTT	CASSQDQDLRGRDTDTQYF
TRBD2	TRBV10-2	.	TRBJ2-5	TGCGCCAGCAGGCCAGCGGGAGGCCCCCAAGAGACCCAGTACTTC	CASRPAGGPQETQYF
.	TRBV3-1/TRBV3-2	.	TRBJ2-1	TGTGCCAGCAGCCAAGTCGGTAGCGTTTCCCACAATGAGCAGTTCTTC	CASSQVGSVSHNEQFF
.	TRBV6-2/TRBV6-3	.	TRBJ1-1	TGTGCCAGCAGCCTTGCTATAGTGCCTGAAGCTTTCTTT	CASSLAIVPEAFF
TRBD1	TRBV2	.	TRBJ1-1	TGTGCCAGCAGCGTACAGGGGTGGAACACTGAAGCTTTCTTT	CASSVQGWNTEAFF
.	TRBV7-2	.	TRBJ2-7	TGTGCCAGCACTAAGAATGGACAGTTCTACGAGCAGTACTTC	CASTKNGQFYEQYF
TRBD1	TRBV7-9	few	TRBJ1-3	TGTGCCAGCAGCTTGGGGGACAGAGGAAACACCATATATTTT	CASSLGDRGNTIYF
TRBD2	TRBV5-1	once	TRBJ2-2	TGCGCCAGCAGCGGGCTAGCGGGAGATGCCGGGGAGCTGTTTTTT	CASSGLAGDAGELFF
TRBD2	TRBV28	.	TRBJ2-1	TGTGCCAGCAGGATGACTAGCGGGGGGTCTAATGAGCAGTTCTTC	CASRMTSGGSNEQFF
TRBD2	TRBV2	.	TRBJ2-3	TGTGCCAGCAGTGGGCCTAGCGGGGTTTCGGCTACGCAGTATTTT	CASSGPSGVSATQYF
.	TRBV5-3	.	TRBJ2-7	TGTGCCAGAAGCTGGATTGGTAGGGGCAAAGGCGAGCAGTACTTC	CARSWIGRGKGEQYF
.	TRBV28	.	TRBJ1-5	TGTGCCAGCACCCCTACGGCACTACGCGGCAATCAGCCCCAGCATTTT	CASTPTALRGNQPQHF
.	TRBV9	.	TRBJ2-3	TGTGCCAGCAGCGTAGTTGGGCCGGACGGGATGGATACGCAGTATTTT	CASSVVGPDGMDTQYF
TRBD1	TRBV7-8	.	TRBJ2-7	TGTGCCAGCAGCTTAGCGCCGTGGGACAGGGGGTCTTACGAGCAGTACTTC	CASSLAPWDRGSYEQYF
.	TRBV30	.	TRBJ2-5	TGTGCCTGGAGGGGGAGTGAGACCCAGTACTTC	CAWRGSETQYF
TRBD2	TRBV29-1	.	TRBJ2-7	TGCAGCGTTCCTCGACTAGCGGGAGGTCACGAGCAGTACTTC	CSVPRLAGGHEQYF
TRBD2	TRBV9	.	TRBJ2-7	TGTGCCAGCAGTCGAAGCGGGGGGGTAAGCGAGCAGTACTTC	CASSRSGGVSEQYF
.	TRBV20-1	.	TRBJ2-7	TGCAGTGTTATGGGGGCAGGGGAGTACTTC	CSVMGAGEYF
.	TRBV28	.	TRBJ1-1	TGTGCCGCCTACGCACCGGGAGCGGGGAACACTGAAGCTTTCTTT	CAAYAPGAGNTEAFF
.	TRBV18	few	TRBJ1-1	TGTGCCAGCTCACCCGGTGCGGTACCCACCCCGAGAAACACTGAAGCTTTCTTT	CASSPGAVPTPRNTEAFF
TRBD2	TRBV3-1/TRBV3-2	.	TRBJ2-5	TGTGCCAGCAGCCCGGGTACCGGGACTAGCCAAGAGACCCAGTACTTC	CASSPGTGTSQETQYF
.	TRBV7-9	.	TRBJ2-4	TGTGCCAGCAGCTTAGTCAGGGGTGTCGAATCCAAAAACATTCAGTACTTC	CASSLVRGVESKNIQYF
TRBD1	TRBV28	.	TRBJ1-4	TGTGCCAGCAGTGCGAGGGGGCGGGCTAATGAAAAACTGTTTTTT	CASSARGRANEKLFF
.	TRBV12-3/TRBV12-4	.	TRBJ1-2	TGTGCCGTATCGGGGGTCTTGGGCTACACCTTC	CAVSGVLGYTF
TRBD2	TRBV10-3	.	TRBJ2-5	TGTGCCATCAGTCCCCAGGGACTACAACAAGAGACCCAGTACTTC	CAISPQGLQQETQYF
.	TRBV19	.	TRBJ1-2	TGTGCCAGTAGTATAGGAGACTATGGCTACACCTTC	CASSIGDYGYTF
.	TRBV24-1	.	TRBJ2-5	TGTGCCACCAGTGATTTGGGCCCCCAGTACTTC	CATSDLGPQYF
TRBD1	TRBV18	.	TRBJ1-1	TGTGCCAGCTCACCCGATGGGACAGAACTGAACACTGAAGCTTTCTTT	CASSPDGTELNTEAFF
TRBD1	TRBV4-1	.	TRBJ2-7	TGCGCCAGCAGCCGACAGGGAGAGCAGTACTTC	CASSRQGEQYF
TRBD1	TRBV7-2	once	TRBJ1-1	TGTGCCAGCAGCTCCCGACAGGGGTACACTGAAGCTTTCTTT	CASSSRQGYTEAFF
.	TRBV28	.	TRBJ2-1	TGTGCCAGCAGTCCACCCCAGGGAGGCAATGAGCAGTTCTTC	CASSPPQGGNEQFF
.	TRBV5-4	.	TRBJ1-6	TGTGCCAGCAGCTTGGATGGGTTTGAGGGTTCACCCCTCCACTTT	CASSLDGFEGSPLHF
.	TRBV19	.	TRBJ2-1	TGTGCCAGTAGTACCCGGACACGTTACAATGAGCAGTTCTTC	CASSTRTRYNEQFF
.	TRBV5-1	.	TRBJ1-1	TGCGCCAGCAGCTCAGCGTCCGGGTCGAACACTGAAGCTTTCTTT	CASSSASGSNTEAFF
.	TRBV20-1	.	TRBJ2-5	TGCAGTGCTAGCGGGGAAGAGACCCAGTACTTC	CSASGEETQYF
.	TRBV7-2	.	TRBJ1-2	TGTGCCAGCAGCCCCTTGGCGGGTTATGGCTACACCTTC	CASSPLAGYGYTF
TRBD1	TRBV28	.	TRBJ1-1	TGTGCCAGCAGTGCCGGCACCGGGACAGACGCCGCTTTCTTT	CASSAGTGTDAAFF
.	TRBV4-3	.	TRBJ1-6	TGCGCCAGCAGCCCGGAAACCTCCACAGGGAATTCACCCCTCCACTTT	CASSPETSTGNSPLHF
TRBD2	TRBV4-2	.	TRBJ2-1	TGTGCCAGCAGCCCGTTTGGACTAGCGGGAGCCAATGAGCAGTTCTTC	CASSPFGLAGANEQFF
TRBD2	TRBV7-2	.	TRBJ2-3	TGTGCCAGCAGCTTAAGGCGGGGGACCCAATCCACAGATACGCAGTATTTT	CASSLRRGTQSTDTQYF
TRBD2	TRBV14	.	TRBJ2-1	TGTGCCAGCAGCCCTAGCGGGATTAAATACAATGAGCAGTTCTTC	CASSPSGIKYNEQFF